The source of this T cell receptor (beta chain) is a study of graft-versus-host responses after intestinal transplantation. Study overall: Multivisceral, liver-intestinal, or isolated intestinal transplants were given to recipients. Uniformly, recipients were administered anti-thymocyte globulin induction with subsequent tacrolimus and steroids for around three years.

Profiled with immunoSEQ multiplex PCR; TCRdb holds only in-frame clones, not every one. The table records 99,000 or so clones, less than 90% of them present only once. CDR3 size: 13 residues. V shed 0 bases and J shed 2 bases, with 5 bases lying between them. CDR1 SGHDT and CDR2 YYEEEE come from the germline V gene. About this clone: The antigen remains unidentified.

Study results and limitations: Analysis identified GvH clones in recipient marrow, with some appearing first in ileum or blood.

The receptor comes from a human donor who received an intestinal transplant. The sequenced sample was unstimulated CD4+ T cells sorted from spleen or lymph node cells, obtained before intestinal transplant. The J gene is TRBJ1-2, the V gene TRBV5-6; D ambiguous. This CDR3 is CASSLGGNYGYTF. The CDR3 DNA reads TGTGCCAGCAGCTTGGGGGGAAACTATGGCTACACCTTC.